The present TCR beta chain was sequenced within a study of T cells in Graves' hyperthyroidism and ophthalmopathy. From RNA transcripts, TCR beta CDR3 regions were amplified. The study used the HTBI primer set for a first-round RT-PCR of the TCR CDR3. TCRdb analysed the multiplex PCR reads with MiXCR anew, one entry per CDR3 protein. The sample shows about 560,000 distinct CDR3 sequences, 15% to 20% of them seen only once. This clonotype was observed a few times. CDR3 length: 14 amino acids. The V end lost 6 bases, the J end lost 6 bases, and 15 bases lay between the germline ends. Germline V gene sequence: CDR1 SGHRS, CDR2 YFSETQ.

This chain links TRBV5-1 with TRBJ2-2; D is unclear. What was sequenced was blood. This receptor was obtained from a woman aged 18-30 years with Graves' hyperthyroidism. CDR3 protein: CASTWSRVAGELFF. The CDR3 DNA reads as TGCGCCAGCACCTGGTCCCGGGTGGCCGGGGAGCTGTTTTTT.